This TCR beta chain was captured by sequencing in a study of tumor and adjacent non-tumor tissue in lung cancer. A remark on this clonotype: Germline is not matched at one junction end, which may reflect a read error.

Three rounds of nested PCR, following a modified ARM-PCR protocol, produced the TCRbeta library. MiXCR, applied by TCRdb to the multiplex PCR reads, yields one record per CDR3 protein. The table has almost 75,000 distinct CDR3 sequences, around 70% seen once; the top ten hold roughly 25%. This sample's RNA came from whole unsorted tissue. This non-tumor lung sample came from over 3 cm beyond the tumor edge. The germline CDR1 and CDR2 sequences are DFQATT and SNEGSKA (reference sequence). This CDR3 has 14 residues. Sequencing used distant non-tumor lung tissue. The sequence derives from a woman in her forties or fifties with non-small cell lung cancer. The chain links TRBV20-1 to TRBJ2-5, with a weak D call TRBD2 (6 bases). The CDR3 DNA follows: TGCAGTGTTAGAAGCGGGTCTAGGTGGGAGACCCAGTACTTC. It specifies CSVRSGSRWETQYF.